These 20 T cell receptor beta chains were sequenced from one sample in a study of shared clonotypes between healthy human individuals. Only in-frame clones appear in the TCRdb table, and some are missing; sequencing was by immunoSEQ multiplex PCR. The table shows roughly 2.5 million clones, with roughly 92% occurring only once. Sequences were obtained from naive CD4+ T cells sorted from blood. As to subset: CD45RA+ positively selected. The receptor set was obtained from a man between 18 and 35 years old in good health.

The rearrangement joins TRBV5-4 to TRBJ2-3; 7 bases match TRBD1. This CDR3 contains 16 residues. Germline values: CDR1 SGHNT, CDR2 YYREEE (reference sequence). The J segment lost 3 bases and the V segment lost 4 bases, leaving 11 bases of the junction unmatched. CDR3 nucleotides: TGTGCCAGCAGCCTGATAGGGGGCGGCGGGACAGATACGCAGTATTTT. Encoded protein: CASSLIGGGGTDTQYF. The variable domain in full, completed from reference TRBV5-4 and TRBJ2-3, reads ETGVTQSPTHLIKTRGQQVTLRCSSQSGHNTVSWYQQALGQGPQFIFQYYREEENGRGNFPPRFSGLQFPNYSSELNVNALELDDSALYLCASSLIGGGGTDTQYFGPGTRLTVL.

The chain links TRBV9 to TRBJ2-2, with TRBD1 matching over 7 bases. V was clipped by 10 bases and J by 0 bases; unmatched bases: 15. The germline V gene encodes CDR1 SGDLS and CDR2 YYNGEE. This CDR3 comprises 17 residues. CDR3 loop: CARPGQLTLSNTGELFF. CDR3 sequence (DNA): TGTGCCCGGCCGGGACAGCTTACCCTATCGAACACCGGGGAGCTGTTTTTT.

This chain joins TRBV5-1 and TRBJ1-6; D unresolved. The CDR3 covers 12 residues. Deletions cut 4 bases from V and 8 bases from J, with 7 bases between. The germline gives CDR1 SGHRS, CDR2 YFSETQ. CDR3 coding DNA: TGCGCCAGCAGCGGAGAAGATTCACCCCTCCACTTT. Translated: CASSGEDSPLHF.

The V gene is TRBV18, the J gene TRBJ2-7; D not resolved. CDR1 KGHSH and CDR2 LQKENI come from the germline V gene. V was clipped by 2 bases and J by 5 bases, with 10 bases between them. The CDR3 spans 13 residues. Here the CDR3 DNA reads TGTGCCAGCTCACCAGGAAAGGAGCACGAGCAGTACTTC. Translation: CASSPGKEHEQYF.

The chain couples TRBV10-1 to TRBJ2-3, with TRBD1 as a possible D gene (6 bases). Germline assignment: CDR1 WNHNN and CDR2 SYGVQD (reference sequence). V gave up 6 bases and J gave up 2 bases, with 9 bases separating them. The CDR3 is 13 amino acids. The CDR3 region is CASRGQITDTQYF. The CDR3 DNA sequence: TGCGCCAGCAGAGGACAGATCACAGATACGCAGTATTTT.

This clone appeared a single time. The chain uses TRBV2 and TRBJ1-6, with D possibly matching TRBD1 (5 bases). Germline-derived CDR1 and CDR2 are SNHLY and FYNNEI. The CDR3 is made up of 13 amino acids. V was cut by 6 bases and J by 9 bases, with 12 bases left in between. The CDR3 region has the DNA TGTGCCAGCAGGGGGGAGTACGGTTCACCCCTCCACTTT. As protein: CASRGEYGSPLHF.

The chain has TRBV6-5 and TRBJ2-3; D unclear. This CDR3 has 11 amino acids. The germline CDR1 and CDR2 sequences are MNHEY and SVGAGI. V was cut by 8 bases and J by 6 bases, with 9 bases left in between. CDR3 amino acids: CASERADTQYF. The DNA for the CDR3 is TGTGCCAGCGAAAGGGCCGATACGCAGTATTTT.

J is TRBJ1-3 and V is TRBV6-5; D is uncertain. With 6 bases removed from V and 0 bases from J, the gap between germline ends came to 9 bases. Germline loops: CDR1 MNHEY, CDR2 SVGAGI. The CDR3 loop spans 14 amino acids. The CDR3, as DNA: TGTGCCAGCAGCCGTGTGGCCTCTGGAAACACCATATATTTT. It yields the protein CASSRVASGNTIYF.

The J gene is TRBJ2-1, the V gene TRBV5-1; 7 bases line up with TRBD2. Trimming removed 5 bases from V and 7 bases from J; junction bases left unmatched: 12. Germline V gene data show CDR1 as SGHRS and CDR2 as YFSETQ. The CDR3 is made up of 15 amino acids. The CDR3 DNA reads TGCGCCAGCAGATCGGGCCTAGCGGTCTCGAATGAGCAGTTCTTC. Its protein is CASRSGLAVSNEQFF.

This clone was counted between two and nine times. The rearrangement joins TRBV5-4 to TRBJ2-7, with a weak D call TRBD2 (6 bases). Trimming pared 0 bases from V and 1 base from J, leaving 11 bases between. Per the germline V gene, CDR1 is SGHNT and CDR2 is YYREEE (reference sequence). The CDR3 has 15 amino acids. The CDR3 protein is CASSLAGRESYEQYF. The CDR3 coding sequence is TGTGCCAGCAGCTTGGCCGGTCGGGAGTCCTACGAGCAGTACTTC.

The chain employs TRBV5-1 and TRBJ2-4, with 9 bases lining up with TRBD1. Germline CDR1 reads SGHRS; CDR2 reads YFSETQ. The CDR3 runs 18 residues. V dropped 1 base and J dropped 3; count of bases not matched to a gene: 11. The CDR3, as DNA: TGCGCCAGCAGCTTGTGGGAGGACTGGGGACAGGGCAAAAACATTCAGTACTTC. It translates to CASSLWEDWGQGKNIQYF.

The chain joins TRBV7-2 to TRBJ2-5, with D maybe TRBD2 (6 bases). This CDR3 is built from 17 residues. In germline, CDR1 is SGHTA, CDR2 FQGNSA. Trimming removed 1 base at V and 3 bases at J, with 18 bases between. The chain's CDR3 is CASSLELSGRPKETQYF. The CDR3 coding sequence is TGTGCCAGCAGCTTAGAACTCTCGGGGAGGCCCAAAGAGACCCAGTACTTC.

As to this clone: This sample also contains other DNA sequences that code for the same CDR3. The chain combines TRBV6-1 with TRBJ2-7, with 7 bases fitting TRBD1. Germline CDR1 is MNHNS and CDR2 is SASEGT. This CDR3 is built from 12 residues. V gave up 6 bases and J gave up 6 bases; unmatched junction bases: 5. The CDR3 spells CASSLQGVEQYF. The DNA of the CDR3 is TGTGCCAGCAGCCTTCAGGGGGTCGAGCAGTACTTC.

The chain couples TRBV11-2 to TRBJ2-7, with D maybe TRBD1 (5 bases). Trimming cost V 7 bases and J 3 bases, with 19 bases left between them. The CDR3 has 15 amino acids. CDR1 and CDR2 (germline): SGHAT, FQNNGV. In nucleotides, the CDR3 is TGTGCCAGCACCCTAGACATGGGAAGGGGCTACGAGCAGTACTTC. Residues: CASTLDMGRGYEQYF.

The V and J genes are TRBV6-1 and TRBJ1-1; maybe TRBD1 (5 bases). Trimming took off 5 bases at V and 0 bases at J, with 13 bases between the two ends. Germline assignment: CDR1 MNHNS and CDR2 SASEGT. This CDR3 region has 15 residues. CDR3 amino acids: CASSQLGAVNTEAFF. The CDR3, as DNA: TGTGCCAGCAGTCAACTCGGGGCCGTGAACACTGAAGCTTTCTTT.

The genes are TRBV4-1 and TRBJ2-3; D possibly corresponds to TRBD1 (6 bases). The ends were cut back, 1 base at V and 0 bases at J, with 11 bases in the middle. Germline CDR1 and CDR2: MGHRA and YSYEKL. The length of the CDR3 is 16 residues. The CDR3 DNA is TGCGCCAGCAGCCAAGCCGGTGGACAGAGCACAGATACGCAGTATTTT. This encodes CASSQAGGQSTDTQYF.

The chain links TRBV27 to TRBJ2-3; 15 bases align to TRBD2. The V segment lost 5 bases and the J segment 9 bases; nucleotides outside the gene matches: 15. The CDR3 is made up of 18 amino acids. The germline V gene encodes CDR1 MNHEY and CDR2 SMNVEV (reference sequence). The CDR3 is CASSPAGLAGGRVGTQYF. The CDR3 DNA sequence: TGTGCCAGCAGTCCAGCGGGACTAGCGGGGGGCCGGGTTGGAACGCAGTATTTT.

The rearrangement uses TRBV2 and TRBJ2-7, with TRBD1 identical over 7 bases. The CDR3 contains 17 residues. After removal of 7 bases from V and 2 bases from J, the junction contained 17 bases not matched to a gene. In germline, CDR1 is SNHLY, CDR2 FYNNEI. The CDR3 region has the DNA TGTGCCAGCAAAGGCGAGCACCTGAACAGGGGAACCTACGAGCAGTACTTC. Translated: CASKGEHLNRGTYEQYF.

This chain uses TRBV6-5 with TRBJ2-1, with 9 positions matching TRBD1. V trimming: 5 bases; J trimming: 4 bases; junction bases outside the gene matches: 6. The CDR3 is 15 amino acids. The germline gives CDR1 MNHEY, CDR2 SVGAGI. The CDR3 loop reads CASSPRQGGYNEQFF. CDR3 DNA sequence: TGTGCCAGCAGTCCCCGACAGGGGGGTTACAATGAGCAGTTCTTC.

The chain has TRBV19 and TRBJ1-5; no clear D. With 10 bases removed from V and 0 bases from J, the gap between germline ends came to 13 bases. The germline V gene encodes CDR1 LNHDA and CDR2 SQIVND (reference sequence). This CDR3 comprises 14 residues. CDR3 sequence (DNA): TGTGCCACCCGGACCCTCAATAGCAATCAGCCCCAGCATTTT. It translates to CATRTLNSNQPQHF.